What follows are 23 T cell receptor beta chains derived from one specimen sequenced in a study of blood T cell repertoires in COVID-19. Assay used: immunoSEQ multiplex PCR; TCRdb lists only in-frame clones, some missing. The sample contains approximately 250,000 clones, about nine tenths of which appear only once. Input material: peripheral blood. Source of these receptors: a man younger than 40 with COVID-19, enrolled during active disease.

This clone is a singleton in its sample. V and J are TRBV11-2 and TRBJ1-5; 7 bases are shared with TRBD1. Germline V gene lookup returns CDR1 SGHAT and CDR2 FQNNGV. The CDR3 has 15 amino acids. J was trimmed by 3 bases and V by 5 bases; bases with no gene match: 7. The CDR3 DNA sequence: TGTGCCAGCAGCCCACTACAGGGGCCCAATCAGCCCCAGCATTTT. It is translated as CASSPLQGPNQPQHF.

This chain joins TRBV6-5 and TRBJ2-1; D not certain. V lost 2 bases to trimming and J lost 5 bases, with 7 bases between them. The CDR3 runs to 13 residues. Per the germline V gene, CDR1 is MNHEY and CDR2 is SVGAGI. CDR3 residues: CASSYGPNNEQFF. The CDR3 nucleotides are TGTGCCAGCAGTTACGGGCCCAACAATGAGCAGTTCTTC.

This clone was seen only a few times. This chain links TRBV4-2 with TRBJ2-7; tentatively, D is TRBD1 (6 bases). The CDR3 consists of 14 residues. Looked up from germline, CDR1 is LGHNA and CDR2 is YNFKEQ. The V end was cut by 4 bases, the J end by 2 bases, with 12 bases between. CDR3: CASSLGQDTYEQYF. In nucleotides, the CDR3 is TGTGCCAGCAGCCTGGGACAAGATACCTACGAGCAGTACTTC.

The chain recombines TRBV10-3 with TRBJ2-1; a possible D gene is TRBD1 (6 bases). The CDR3 has 14 amino acids. Trimming shortened V by 6 bases and J by 9 bases, and 18 bases separated the two germline ends. Germline V CDR1 and CDR2: ENHRY, SYGVKD. The chain's CDR3 is CAIRRDNVGSEQFF. CDR3 DNA sequence: TGTGCCATCAGGAGGGACAATGTGGGTAGTGAGCAGTTCTTC.

The chain combines TRBV29-1 with TRBJ1-5, with 8 bases lining up with TRBD1. This CDR3 has 14 residues. CDR1 is SQVTM, CDR2 ANQGSEA, per germline. The V segment lost 6 bases and the J segment 6 bases; nucleotides outside the gene matches: 10. The CDR3 nucleotides are TGCAGCGTCGTTGACAGGGGTCTGGGTCAGCCCCAGCATTTT. It yields the protein CSVVDRGLGQPQHF. Full variable domain (outside the CDR3, taken from reference TRBV29-1 and TRBJ1-5): SAVISQKPSRDICQRGTSLTIQCQVDSQVTMMFWYRQQPGQSLTLIATANQGSEATYESGFVIDKFPISRPNLTFSTLTVSNMSPEDSSIYLCSVVDRGLGQPQHFGDGTRLSIL.

The chain combines TRBV19 with TRBJ1-1; D unresolved. V was trimmed by 3 bases and J by 3 bases, leaving 17 bases between them. Per germline, CDR1 LNHDA and CDR2 SQIVND (reference sequence). This CDR3 is built from 16 residues. The CDR3 region has the DNA TGTGCCAGTAGTATTGGGAGTAGTGGGAGCGACACTGAAGCTTTCTTT. This codes for CASSIGSSGSDTEAFF.

This chain connects TRBV2 to TRBJ2-7, with a tentative D call TRBD2 (6 bases). The CDR3 length is 13 residues. CDR1 is SNHLY and CDR2 is FYNNEI in the germline V gene. The germline V and J ends were trimmed by 6 bases and 1 base, with 10 bases remaining between them. CDR3 sequence (DNA): TGTGCCAGCAGGCGGGACGGTTCCTACGAGCAGTACTTC. Amino acids: CASRRDGSYEQYF.

The chain combines TRBV6-5 with TRBJ2-1; 8 bases line up with TRBD2. V dropped 2 bases and J dropped 4; count of bases not matched to a gene: 4. CDR3 size: 15 residues. Looked up from germline, CDR1 is MNHEY and CDR2 is SVGAGI. The CDR3 region has the DNA TGTGCCAGCAGTTACGTGGCGGGGGGTTACAATGAGCAGTTCTTC. It yields the protein CASSYVAGGYNEQFF.

The genes are TRBV25-1 and TRBJ1-2; 8 bases agree with TRBD1. Germline values: CDR1 MGHDK, CDR2 SYGVNS. The CDR3 is 12 amino acids. V gave up 10 bases and J gave up 7 bases; unmatched junction bases: 8. The CDR3 reads CANLRGLGGYTF. The CDR3 DNA sequence: TGTGCCAACCTCAGGGGGCTCGGTGGCTACACCTTC.

The chain is built from TRBV6-5 and TRBJ2-5; a weak D match, TRBD1 (6 bases). Trimming removed 4 bases from V and 1 base from J, with 13 bases in between. The CDR3 sequence is 15 residues long. Per germline, CDR1 MNHEY and CDR2 SVGAGI. The CDR3 nucleotides read TGTGCCAGCAGTTCCCCGGGACACCTCCAAGAGACCCAGTACTTC. Amino acid sequence: CASSSPGHLQETQYF.

The rearrangement joins TRBV18 to TRBJ1-2; D uncertain. Trimming stripped 3 bases from V and 4 bases from J, with 12 bases between. CDR1 and CDR2 (germline): KGHSH, LQKENI. The CDR3 contains 14 residues. CDR3 in DNA: TGTGCCAGCTCACCTGATGGGGAGGCCTATGGCTACACCTTC. Protein product: CASSPDGEAYGYTF. Full variable domain (rest looked up from reference TRBV18 and TRBJ1-2): NAGVMQNPRHLVRRRGQEARLRCSPMKGHSHVYWYRQLPEEGLKFMVYLQKENIIDESGMPKERFSAEFPKEGPSILRIQQVVRGDSAAYFCASSPDGEAYGYTFGSGTRLTVV.

The chain recombines TRBV3-1 (or the pseudogene TRBV3-2) with TRBJ1-1; 7 bases align to TRBD1. V gave up 0 bases and J gave up 8 bases; unmatched junction bases: 9. The CDR3 length is 15 residues. Per germline, CDR1 LGHDT and CDR2 YNNKEL (reference sequence). CDR3: CASSQDWDRTGEAFF. In nucleotides, the CDR3 is TGTGCCAGCAGCCAAGATTGGGACAGAACAGGGGAAGCTTTCTTT.

The genes are TRBV27 and TRBJ1-5; TRBD1 matches 9 bases. Germline CDR1 MNHEY, CDR2 SMNVEV (reference sequence). The CDR3 has 17 amino acids. V trimming: 0 bases; J trimming: 2 bases; junction bases outside the gene matches: 5. The DNA for the CDR3 is TGTGCCAGCAGTTTATCAGCACAGGGGGCCCGCAATCAGCCCCAGCATTTT. Residues: CASSLSAQGARNQPQHF.

The genes are TRBV19 and TRBJ2-3, with 8 bases lining up with TRBD2. From germline, CDR1 is LNHDA and CDR2 SQIVND (reference sequence). With 3 bases clipped from V and 6 bases from J, the junction kept 8 bases outside the gene matches. The CDR3 runs 15 residues. The CDR3 loop is CASSIAGLESDTQYF. The CDR3 DNA reads TGTGCCAGTAGTATCGCGGGACTAGAATCTGATACGCAGTATTTT.

DNA of the CDR3: TGCGCCAGCAGCTTGGGACTAGCGGGGGGTTTTGAAGATACGCAGTATTTT. Encoded protein: CASSLGLAGGFEDTQYF. The chain employs TRBV5-1 and TRBJ2-3; 13 bases map to TRBD2. V trimming: 0 bases; J trimming: 5 bases; junction bases outside the gene matches: 6. CDR3 length: 17 residues. Germline V gene sequence: CDR1 SGHRS, CDR2 YFSETQ.

The chain links TRBV12-3 or TRBV12-4 to TRBJ2-1, with a possible D match to TRBD1 (6 bases). The V gene lost 5 bases and the J gene lost 2 bases, with 7 bases spanning the gap. The CDR3 extends over 13 amino acids. This chain's CDR3 is CASSRGTYNEQFF. In DNA form, the CDR3 reads TGTGCCAGCAGTAGGGGGACCTACAATGAGCAGTTCTTC.

J is TRBJ2-1 and V is TRBV6-6, with 10 bases aligning to TRBD2. Germline trimming cut 5 bases from V and 7 bases from J; bases unmatched to any gene: 11. Germline loops: CDR1 MNHNY, CDR2 SVGAGI (reference sequence). This CDR3 contains 16 residues. Here the CDR3 reads CASSPLRSGGANEQFF. CDR3 coding DNA: TGTGCCAGCAGTCCCCTGAGGAGCGGGGGGGCGAATGAGCAGTTCTTC.

Note on this clone: This sample also contains other DNA sequences that code for the same CDR3. The rearrangement uses TRBV18 and TRBJ1-2; 8 bases map to TRBD1. V gave up 3 bases and J gave up 3 bases; unmatched junction bases: 6. Germline V lookup: CDR1 KGHSH, CDR2 LQKENI. This CDR3 region has 15 residues. CDR3 in amino acids: CASSPGQGGDYGYTF. CDR3 coding DNA: TGTGCCAGCTCACCCGGACAGGGTGGAGACTATGGCTACACCTTC.

In this sample, this clone turned up once. The genes are TRBV29-1 and TRBJ2-7, with 8 bases lining up with TRBD1. The CDR3 length is 11 residues. Trimming took 3 bases from V and 5 from J; bases not matched to a gene: 0. Germline CDR1 and CDR2: SQVTM and ANQGSEA. CDR3 amino acids: CSVDRGHEQYF. For the CDR3, the DNA is TGCAGCGTTGACAGGGGGCACGAGCAGTACTTC.

This chain connects TRBV3-1 (or the pseudogene TRBV3-2) to TRBJ1-1; D might be TRBD1 (6 bases). With 2 bases removed from V and 0 bases from J, the gap between germline ends came to 19 bases. The length of the CDR3 is 18 residues. Germline CDR1 is LGHDT and CDR2 is YNNKEL (reference sequence). CDR3: CASSQQAYTTGLNTEAFF. In DNA, the CDR3 is TGTGCCAGCAGCCAACAAGCCTACACCACAGGGTTGAACACTGAAGCTTTCTTT.

This chain uses TRBV4-1 with TRBJ1-6; 11 positions match TRBD1. Trimming at V came to 3 bases and at J to 2 bases, leaving 0 bases not matched to a gene. The CDR3 sequence is 16 residues long. Germline V gene data show CDR1 as MGHRA and CDR2 as YSYEKL. The CDR3 region has the DNA TGCGCCAGCAGCCAGGGACAGGGGGCCTATAATTCACCCCTCCACTTT. Protein product: CASSQGQGAYNSPLHF.

V gene TRBV11-2 combines with J gene TRBJ1-1, with D possibly TRBD1 on 6 matching bases. The length of the CDR3 is 17 residues. V was shortened by 1 base and J by 0 bases, with 15 bases between the two germline ends. Germline V gene lookup returns CDR1 SGHAT and CDR2 FQNNGV. CDR3 sequence reads: CASSLGTGGRVNTEAFF. DNA for the CDR3: TGTGCCAGCAGCTTAGGGACGGGGGGGCGCGTGAACACTGAAGCTTTCTTT.

In its sample, this clone was seen once. The chain couples TRBV29-1 to TRBJ2-2; 7 bases match TRBD1. Germline CDR1 SQVTM, CDR2 ANQGSEA. After removal of 8 bases from V and 4 bases from J, the junction contained 13 bases not matched to a gene. The CDR3 length is 15 residues. CDR3 amino acids: CSPPVGDRPTGELFF. The CDR3 DNA reads TGCAGCCCACCTGTCGGGGACAGACCCACCGGGGAGCTGTTTTTT.